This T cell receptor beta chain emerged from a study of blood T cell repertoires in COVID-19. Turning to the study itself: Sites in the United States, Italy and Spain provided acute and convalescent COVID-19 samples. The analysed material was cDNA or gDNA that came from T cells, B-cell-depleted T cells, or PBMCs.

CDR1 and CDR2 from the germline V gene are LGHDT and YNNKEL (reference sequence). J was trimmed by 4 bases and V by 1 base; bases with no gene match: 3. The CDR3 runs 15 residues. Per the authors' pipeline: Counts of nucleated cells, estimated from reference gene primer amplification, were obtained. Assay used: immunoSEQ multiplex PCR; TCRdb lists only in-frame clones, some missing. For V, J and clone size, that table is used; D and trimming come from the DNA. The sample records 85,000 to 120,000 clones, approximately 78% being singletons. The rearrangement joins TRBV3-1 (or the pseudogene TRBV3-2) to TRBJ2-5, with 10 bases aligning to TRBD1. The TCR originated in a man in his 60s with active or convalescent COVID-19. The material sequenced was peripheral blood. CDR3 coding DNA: TGTGCCAGCAGCCAAGGACAGGGGGCTCGAGAGACCCAGTACTTC. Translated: CASSQGQGARETQYF.